This TCR beta chain comes out of a study of T cell repertoires in cytomegalovirus infection. Overall study context: Public TCR beta signatures provided an indication of both CMV infection and a matching HLA type. Regarding the study as a whole: Summed frequency of shared TCR beta families picked out CMV carriers who also had the relevant HLA.

This clonotype was picked up a small number of times. Its antigen is currently unknown. TCRdb processed the reads anew with MiXCR; each CDR3 protein has one entry. This table has about 330,000 distinct CDR3 sequences, about a third appearing once. Germline CDR1 SEHNR, CDR2 FQNEAQ (reference sequence). The V segment lost 3 bases and the J segment 5 bases; nucleotides outside the gene matches: 6. There are 14 residues in the CDR3. Source: cultured PBMCs, taken from culture after CMV antigen stimulation. This receptor was taken from a human donor in good health (CMV status not recorded). Some clones in this sample may be carry-over from other donors' samples. The chain employs TRBV7-9 and TRBJ1-2; TRBD1 agrees at 7 bases. This chain's CDR3 is CASSFEGAGYGYTF. Written as DNA, the CDR3 is TGTGCCAGCAGCTTTGAGGGGGCAGGGTATGGCTACACCTTC.